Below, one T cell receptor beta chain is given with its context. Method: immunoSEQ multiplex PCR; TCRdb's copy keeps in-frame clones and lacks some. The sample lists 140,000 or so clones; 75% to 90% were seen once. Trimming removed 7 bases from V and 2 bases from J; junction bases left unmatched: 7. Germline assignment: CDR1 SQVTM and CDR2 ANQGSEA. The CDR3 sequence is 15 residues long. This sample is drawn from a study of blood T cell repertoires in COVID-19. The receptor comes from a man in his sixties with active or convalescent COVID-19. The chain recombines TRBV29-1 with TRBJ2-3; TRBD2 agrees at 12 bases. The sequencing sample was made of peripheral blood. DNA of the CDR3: TGCAGCGCAATGACTAGCGGGGGACCCACAGATACGCAGTATTTT. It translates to CSAMTSGGPTDTQYF.